These 10 T cell receptor beta chains were sequenced from one sample in a study of cytomegalovirus exposure and HLA in healthy donors (dated by TCRdb to the late 2010s). Receptor amplification or capture employed the immunoSEQ multiplex PCR assay. For the multiplex PCR, a mixture combining 60 forward primers for TCR Vbeta segments and 13 reverse primers for TCR Jbeta segments was used. Drawn from immuneACCESS, this table holds only the in-frame rearrangements with V and J called that TCRdb kept. Clones are partly lost; checked studies trace under half to an unresolved V gene and leave the rest unexplained. The sample records some 150,000 clones, about four fifths of which are singletons. In total, the top ten clones hold around 6.6% of the sample. What was sequenced was PBMCs. The receptor source for this set is a man aged 45 to 65 in good health and CMV-seropositive.

The chain couples TRBV27 to TRBJ2-3; D gene ambiguous. Trimming pared 3 bases from V and 3 bases from J, leaving 10 bases between. CDR1 is MNHEY, CDR2 SMNVEV, per germline (reference sequence). The CDR3 spans 14 residues. Here the CDR3 reads CASSFLPSTDTQYF. CDR3 coding DNA: TGTGCCAGCAGTTTCCTTCCCAGTACAGATACGCAGTATTTT.

The genes are TRBV5-1 and TRBJ1-6; tentative D call: TRBD1 (6 bases). This CDR3 is built from 16 residues. The V end lost 0 bases, the J end lost 9 bases, and 16 bases lay between the germline ends. Germline V lookup: CDR1 SGHRS, CDR2 YFSETQ. CDR3 region: CASSLGSTGISSPLHF. In nucleotides, the CDR3 is TGCGCCAGCAGCTTGGGAAGCACAGGGATTTCTTCACCCCTCCACTTT.

This clone was counted a few times. The chain joins TRBV19 to TRBJ1-1; no clear D gene. The CDR3 totals 12 residues. Germline V CDR1 and CDR2: LNHDA, SQIVND (reference sequence). Trimming removed 5 bases from V and 3 bases from J, with 7 bases in between. The CDR3 nucleotides are TGTGCCAGTAGTTGGGCAGACACTGAAGCTTTCTTT. This translates into CASSWADTEAFF.

The chain is built from TRBV6-5 and TRBJ1-4; tentatively, D is TRBD1 (6 bases). This CDR3 region has 14 residues. The germline CDR1 and CDR2 sequences are MNHEY and SVGAGI. V was clipped by 3 bases and J by 6 bases, with 11 bases between them. As DNA, the CDR3 is TGTGCCAGCAGTTATGGGGGGGCTGATGAAAAACTGTTTTTT. Translating it yields CASSYGGADEKLFF.

This sequence joins TRBV5-1 and TRBJ2-1; TRBD2 aligns across 13 bases. Germline CDR1 SGHRS, CDR2 YFSETQ. V trimming: 1 base; J trimming: 7 bases; junction bases outside the gene matches: 2. The CDR3 consists of 15 residues. CDR3 protein: CASSLPTSGRNEQFF. The CDR3 region has the DNA TGCGCCAGCAGCTTGCCGACTAGCGGGAGGAATGAGCAGTTCTTC.

The genes are TRBV7-9 and TRBJ2-5; D is ambiguous. The germline V and J ends were trimmed by 1 base and 11 bases, with 11 bases remaining between them. CDR1 and CDR2 (germline): SEHNR, FQNEAQ (reference sequence). The CDR3 is 12 amino acids. The CDR3, as DNA: TGTGCCAGCAGCTTAGATAAGTCGCGTCAGTACTTC. Residues: CASSLDKSRQYF.

The chain recombines TRBV19 with TRBJ1-1, with 10 bases lining up with TRBD1. CDR3 length: 14 amino acids. Trimming at V came to 5 bases and at J to 1 base, leaving 1 base not matched to a gene. CDR1 and CDR2 from the germline V gene are LNHDA and SQIVND (reference sequence). As DNA, the CDR3 is TGTGCCAGTAGTTGGGACAGGGGGAACACTGAAGCTTTCTTT. Its protein product is CASSWDRGNTEAFF.

The rearrangement joins TRBV5-4 to TRBJ2-3, with D tentatively TRBD2 (5 bases). Between the trimmed V and J ends, which lost 2 bases and 1 base, there was a span of 14 bases. Germline loops: CDR1 SGHNT, CDR2 YYREEE (reference sequence). The CDR3 is 16 amino acids. The CDR3: CASSFGGLDRTDTQYF. Written as DNA, the CDR3 is TGTGCCAGCAGCTTCGGAGGACTCGATCGCACAGATACGCAGTATTTT.

The chain has TRBV9 and TRBJ2-1, with D perhaps matching TRBD1 (6 bases). The CDR3 spans 14 residues. CDR1 SGDLS and CDR2 YYNGEE come from the germline V gene. V lost 3 bases, J lost 3 bases, and 10 bases lay in between. CDR3 in amino acids: CASSARTVYNEQFF. The CDR3 coding sequence is TGTGCCAGCAGCGCGCGGACAGTCTACAATGAGCAGTTCTTC.

This chain connects TRBV25-1 to TRBJ1-5; D possibly corresponds to TRBD1 (6 bases). CDR3 size: 16 residues. The V gene lost 2 bases and the J gene lost 4 bases, with 15 bases spanning the gap. Germline-derived CDR1 and CDR2 are MGHDK and SYGVNS. The CDR3 DNA follows: TGTGCCAGCAGTGAAACAGGGTGGGGGCAAAATCAGCCCCAGCATTTT. Its protein is CASSETGWGQNQPQHF.